The source of this T cell receptor (beta chain) is a study of response to subunit inactivated influenza vaccine (dated by TCRdb to 2016 to 2019). Regarding the study in general: The study used deep quantitative T cell receptor repertoire profiling to track responses to a trivalent subunit inactivated influenza vaccine.

Study-wide conclusions, independent of this receptor: It was suggested by the authors that each seasonal influenza vaccination may recruit only a limited number of new T cells.

The CDR3 has 20 amino acids, counting the end cysteine and phenylalanine. Kept here is only the CDR3 DNA, which spans 60 bases and is read in frame from base 1. V is trimmed back by 5 bases and J by 6 bases, and the junction contains 26 bases that no gene match accounts for. CDR1 and CDR2, looked up from the germline V gene (reference sequence), are DFQATT and SNEGSKA. This clonotype showed up just a few times. Its binding antigen is unknown. Base qualities are not provided; no much larger clone lies one nucleotide away. Library generation was performed with RT-PCR. The data were produced on an Illumina HiSeq 2500. TCRdb reprocessing: public reads trimmed at Q25 with fastp, clones called with MiXCR, in-frame beta chains kept. Identical CDR3 proteins give one entry, which carries the most common genes and DNA. This sample comprises about 650,000 distinct CDR3 sequences, more than 15% of them detected only once. The top ten constitute more than 9% of the sample.

The chain joins TRBV20-1 to TRBJ2-2; the central 8 bases match TRBD2. The origin of this receptor is a man in his fifties who received an inactivated influenza vaccine. Donor details come from another sample of the same person, matched by shared clones. The specimen was PBMCs from blood, collected 11 to 12 days after vaccination. CDR3 sequence: CSAWPQRGRNTRGDSGELFF. The nucleotides read TGCAGTGCTTGGCCACAAAGGGGCCGGAATACGCGGGGGGATTCCGGGGAGCTGTTTTTT.